These 6 T cell receptor beta chains originate from one sample sequenced in a study of beta chain features in type 1 diabetes (dated by TCRdb to 2016 to 2019). Libraries came from the immunoSEQ multiplex PCR assay. All of the isolated RNA was reverse transcribed with the High Capacity cDNA Reverse Transcription Kit, so expressed TCRB transcripts were sequenced. TCRdb obtained this table from immuneACCESS and retained in-frame rearrangements with V and J assigned. These tables miss some clones; where compared with another copy, unresolved V genes account for less than half of the shortfall, and the remainder is unexplained. This sample holds roughly 380,000 clones; about 19% were observed only once. The ten most abundant clones make up 0.035% to 0.05% of the sample. The specimen was naive CD4+ T cells from blood. The cell subset or site label of this sample denotes: true naive CD4+ T cells. These TCRs come from a woman aged 18-29 years in good health.

This clone was recorded a few times. The genes are TRBV13 and TRBJ2-7, with 10 nucleotides matching TRBD1. V lost 3 bases and J lost 1; bases outside the gene matches: 3. The CDR3 has 15 amino acids. Germline V gene data show CDR1 as PRHDT and CDR2 as FYEKMQ (reference sequence). CDR3 nucleotides: TGTGCCAGCAGCTTCGGACAGGGGGAGTCCTACGAGCAGTACTTC. Translation: CASSFGQGESYEQYF.

The chain couples TRBV2 to TRBJ2-7, with D perhaps matching TRBD2 (6 bases). CDR3 length equals 12 residues. V was pared by 8 bases and J by 3 bases, with 11 bases between. The germline V gene encodes CDR1 SNHLY and CDR2 FYNNEI. This CDR3 is CASATGDYEQYF. The DNA of the CDR3 is TGTGCCAGCGCAACGGGGGACTACGAGCAGTACTTC. The whole variable domain, remainder taken from reference TRBV2 and TRBJ2-7, is EPEVTQTPSHQVTQMGQEVILRCVPISNHLYFYWYRQILGQKVEFLVSFYNNEISEKSEIFDDQFSVERPDGSNFTLKIRSTKLEDSAMYFCASATGDYEQYFGPGTRLTVT.

The CDR3 is CASSEQQIYGYTF. The CDR3 nucleotides read TGTGCCAGCAGTGAACAACAGATCTATGGCTACACCTTC. This chain connects TRBV2 to TRBJ1-2; no firm D call. Trimming pared 2 bases from V and 4 bases from J, leaving 8 bases between. Germline V CDR1 and CDR2: SNHLY, FYNNEI. This CDR3 comprises 13 residues.

The chain joins TRBV7-9 to TRBJ2-2, with TRBD1 identical over 9 bases. Germline CDR1 is SEHNR and CDR2 is FQNEAQ (reference sequence). The V and J ends lost 0 bases and 5 bases, in that order; junction bases with no gene match: 4. The CDR3 loop spans 16 amino acids. In DNA form, the CDR3 reads TGTGCCAGCAGCTTAGCGGGGACAGGGAATACCGGGGAGCTGTTTTTT. Its translation: CASSLAGTGNTGELFF.

The chain combines TRBV30 with TRBJ2-1; D is possibly TRBD1 (6 bases). The germline V gene encodes CDR1 GTSNPN and CDR2 SVGIG (reference sequence). This CDR3 contains 13 residues. The germline V and J ends were trimmed by 3 bases and 7 bases, with 13 bases remaining between them. The CDR3 DNA reads TGTGCCTGGAGGGCAGGGGTAGGTAATGAGCAGTTCTTC. It translates to CAWRAGVGNEQFF. Full variable domain (outside the CDR3, taken from reference TRBV30 and TRBJ2-1): SQTIHQWPATLVQPVGSPLSLECTVEGTSNPNLYWYRQAAGRGLQLLFYSVGIGQISSEVPQNLSASRPQDRQFILSSKKLLLSDSGFYLCAWRAGVGNEQFFGPGTRLTVL.

This clone was detected only once. This chain joins TRBV9 and TRBJ1-1; 9 bases are a match to TRBD1. V dropped 4 bases and J dropped 1; count of bases not matched to a gene: 5. Germline lookup yields CDR1 SGDLS and CDR2 YYNGEE. The CDR3 totals 15 residues. The CDR3 DNA reads TGTGCCAGCAGCACCCGACAGGGGGGGAACACTGAAGCTTTCTTT. Residues: CASSTRQGGNTEAFF.